This T cell receptor beta chain was documented in a study of breast tumors, draining lymph nodes, adjacent tissues. Points from the study as a whole: The data were judged consistent with most tumor T cells coming from lymph node and expanding in tumor.

Samples came from axillary lymph nodes draining the breast cancer. This clonotype was observed a handful of times. No antigen is known for it. After removal of 5 bases from V and 2 bases from J, the junction contained 6 bases not matched to a gene. Germline CDR1 LNHDA, CDR2 SQIVND (reference sequence). The length of the CDR3 is 15 residues. TCRdb fed the multiplex PCR reads into MiXCR, producing one record per CDR3 protein. Among about 130,000 distinct CDR3 sequences, approximately 21% were seen once, and the ten largest hold 2% to 2.5%. The V gene is TRBV19, the J gene TRBJ1-5; TRBD1 aligns across 7 bases. Sequenced sample: axillary lymph node tissue. The clonotype originates from a female donor with breast cancer. Some clones in this sample may be carry-over from other donors' samples. The CDR3 loop is CASSADRARNQPQHF. The CDR3 DNA is TGTGCCAGTAGTGCCGACAGGGCCCGCAATCAGCCCCAGCATTTT.